This T cell receptor (beta chain) was captured by sequencing in a study of T cell responses to AZD1222 COVID-19 vaccine. Study-level background: Some second doses came at about 4 weeks and others at about 12 weeks; these were pooled.

Concerning this clone: Antigen specificity is unknown.

Data came from immunoSEQ multiplex PCR; TCRdb stores just in-frame clones and leaves some out. The table includes about 140,000 clones, 70% to 90% detected once. This CDR3 region has 14 residues. The germline V gene encodes CDR1 SGHRS and CDR2 YFSETQ. The V and J ends lost 4 bases and 7 bases respectively, with 14 bases between them. Findings of the study overall: Spike-specific TCR repertoires showed rising breadth and depth after two AZD1222 doses.

This sample comprised peripheral blood, obtained on day 0 of AZD1222 vaccination. The rearrangement links TRBV5-1 to TRBJ1-4; D uncertain. This clonotype was obtained from an adult in good health. The CDR3 here is CASSPTETGEKLFF. The CDR3 nucleotides read TGCGCCAGCAGCCCTACTGAGACTGGTGAAAAACTGTTTTTT.